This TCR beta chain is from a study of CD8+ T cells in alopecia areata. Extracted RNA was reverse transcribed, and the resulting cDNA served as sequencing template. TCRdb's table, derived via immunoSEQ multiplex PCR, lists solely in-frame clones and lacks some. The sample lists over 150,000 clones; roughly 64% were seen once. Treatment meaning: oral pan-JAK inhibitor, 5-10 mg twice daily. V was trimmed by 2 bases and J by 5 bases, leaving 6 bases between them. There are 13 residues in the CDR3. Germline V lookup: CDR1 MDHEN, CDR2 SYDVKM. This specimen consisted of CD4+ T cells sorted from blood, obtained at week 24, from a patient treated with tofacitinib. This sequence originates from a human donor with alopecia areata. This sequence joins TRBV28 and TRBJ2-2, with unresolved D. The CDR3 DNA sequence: TGTGCCAGCAGTTTACGAGGTACCGGGGAGCTGTTTTTT. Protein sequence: CASSLRGTGELFF.